This T cell receptor (beta chain) was captured by sequencing in a study of OX40 agonist ivuxolimab in advanced cancers. On the study more broadly: Enrollees could have had prior anti-PD-1, anti-PD-L1 or anti-CTLA-4 therapy, which approximately 38% had received.

Profiled with immunoSEQ multiplex PCR; TCRdb holds only in-frame clones, not every one. This sample has approximately 69,000 clones, with roughly 82% found just once. Broader study findings: Blood T cells, both CD4+ and CD8+, expanded clonally by week 6 at 0.1 to 3.0 mg/kg. The authors did not determine the antigen specificity of the expanded peripheral T cells.

Remarks on this clone: Its antigen remains unidentified.

Trimming stripped 3 bases from V and 3 bases from J, with 8 bases between. Germline V gene sequence: CDR1 SGDLS, CDR2 YYNGEE. The CDR3 spans 13 residues. The sample consisted of CD4+ or CD8+ T cells sorted from blood, taken in a trial of the OX40 agonist ivuxolimab. This clonotype originated in an adult with an advanced solid tumor such as melanoma, head and neck, liver or kidney cancer. V usage is TRBV9 and J usage is TRBJ2-3; a possible D gene is TRBD1 (5 bases). CDR3 DNA: TGTGCCAGCAGCGAACAGGTTACAGATACGCAGTATTTT. Its translation is CASSEQVTDTQYF.